Presented here are 20 T cell receptor beta chains from one specimen sequenced in a study of shared clonotypes between healthy human individuals. Here immunoSEQ multiplex PCR was the method, and the copy in TCRdb shows in-frame clones only, minus some. Seen here are roughly 1.4 million clones, 98% observed once, and the top ten hold approximately 0.4%. The specimen sequenced was naive CD4+ T cells sorted from blood. Indicated subset: CD45RA+ positively selected. The receptors come from a man aged 30-40 years in good health.

Note on this clone: The same CDR3 arises from other DNA sequences in this sample as well. The chain joins TRBV5-1 to TRBJ2-5, with 8 nucleotides matching TRBD1. V dropped 4 bases and J dropped 0; count of bases not matched to a gene: 2. Germline CDR1 reads SGHRS; CDR2 reads YFSETQ. CDR3 size: 14 residues. CDR3 coding DNA: TGCGCCAGCAGCCGGACAGGGAACCAAGAGACCCAGTACTTC. It specifies CASSRTGNQETQYF.

The rearrangement links TRBV18 to TRBJ2-5; a possible D gene is TRBD1 (5 bases). The ends were cut back, 3 bases at V and 3 bases at J, with 17 bases in the middle. The germline gives CDR1 KGHSH, CDR2 LQKENI. This CDR3 has 16 residues. In nucleotides, the CDR3 is TGTGCCAGCTCACCTAGCCCAAGACAGTTGAAAGAGACCCAGTACTTC. Translation gives CASSPSPRQLKETQYF. The full variable domain, with the rest looked up from reference TRBV18 and TRBJ2-5, is NAGVMQNPRHLVRRRGQEARLRCSPMKGHSHVYWYRQLPEEGLKFMVYLQKENIIDESGMPKERFSAEFPKEGPSILRIQQVVRGDSAAYFCASSPSPRQLKETQYFGPGTRLLVL.

In its sample, this clone was seen once. The junction departs from the called germline gene at one end, perhaps through a read error. The chain uses TRBV11-3 and TRBJ1-5; D unresolved. The CDR3 covers 13 residues. Germline-derived CDR1 and CDR2 are SGHNT and YENEEA. CDR3 in amino acids: CASSLVPQGTKYF. In DNA form, the CDR3 reads TGTGCCAGCAGCTTAGTCCCACAAGGAACCAAGTATTTT. The whole variable domain, remainder taken from reference TRBV11-3 and TRBJ1-5, is EAGVVQSPRYKIIEKKQPVAFWCNPISGHNTLYWYLQNLGQGPELLIRYENEEAVDDSQLPKDRFSAERLKGVDSTLKIQPAELGDSAVYLCASSLVPQGTKYFGDGTRLSIL.

The chain carries TRBV7-9 and TRBJ1-1; D is perhaps TRBD1 (5 bases). The CDR3 sequence is 15 residues long. Germline values: CDR1 SEHNR, CDR2 FQNEAQ (reference sequence). The germline V and J ends were trimmed by 6 bases and 2 bases, with 16 bases remaining between them. As DNA, the CDR3 is TGTGCCAGCAGTTTCGGACACTCCGGTAACACTGAAGCTTTCTTT. Translation gives CASSFGHSGNTEAFF.

The V call is TRBV7-9, the J call TRBJ2-7; 9 bases are shared with TRBD2. Germline CDR1 reads SEHNR; CDR2 reads FQNEAQ (reference sequence). Unmatched junction bases numbered 9, after V lost 2 bases and J lost 7 bases. This CDR3 has 15 residues. CDR3 sequence reads: CASSLLAGGSLEQYF. CDR3 nucleotides: TGTGCCAGCAGCTTACTCGCGGGAGGGTCGTTAGAGCAGTACTTC.

The chain carries TRBV6-6 and TRBJ2-5, with TRBD1 identical over 7 bases. Germline V lookup: CDR1 MNHNY, CDR2 SVGAGI (reference sequence). The CDR3 sequence is 14 residues long. The J segment lost 4 bases and the V segment lost 6 bases, leaving 8 bases of the junction unmatched. In DNA form, the CDR3 reads TGTGCCAGCAGCCGCCCGACAGGGCGAGAGACCCAGTACTTC. Amino acid sequence: CASSRPTGRETQYF.

The chain couples TRBV6-1 to TRBJ2-1; 13 bases map to TRBD2. V shed 3 bases and J 4 bases; nucleotides not matched to a gene: 6. The CDR3 runs to 17 residues. Germline-derived CDR1 and CDR2 are MNHNS and SASEGT. The CDR3 nucleotides are TGTGCCAGCAGTGAGTTTCGACTAGCGGGAGGATACAATGAGCAGTTCTTC. This translates into CASSEFRLAGGYNEQFF.

V usage is TRBV5-4 and J usage is TRBJ1-4; D remains unclear. V lost 0 bases and J 7 bases, leaving 13 bases between the germline ends. The V gene's germline CDR1 is SGHNT and CDR2 YYREEE (reference sequence). The CDR3 extends over 15 amino acids. The DNA of the CDR3 is TGTGCCAGCAGCTTGGCGGGCAGGTCGGGTGAAAAACTGTTTTTT. Translating gives CASSLAGRSGEKLFF.

The DNA for the CDR3 is TGCAGCGTCCCCGGTGGGGGCGGGAGTACAGATACGCAGTATTTT. Protein product: CSVPGGGGSTDTQYF. The J gene is TRBJ2-3, the V gene TRBV29-1, with TRBD2 as a possible D gene (7 bases). V gave up 6 bases and J gave up 3 bases, with 19 bases separating them. Germline values: CDR1 SQVTM, CDR2 ANQGSEA. The CDR3 length is 15 residues.

CDR3 protein: CASRTGTRFPEAFF. Here the CDR3 DNA reads TGTGCCAGCAGAACAGGGACGCGGTTTCCTGAAGCTTTCTTT. The V call is TRBV6-1, the J call TRBJ1-1; TRBD1 is a possible D gene (6 bases). Trimming left V 6 bases short and J 6 bases short, with 17 bases between. CDR1 is MNHNS, CDR2 SASEGT, per germline. This CDR3 region has 14 residues.

The gene calls are TRBV18 and TRBJ1-3; D is uncertain. The CDR3 covers 16 residues. Germline lookup yields CDR1 KGHSH and CDR2 LQKENI. V shed 1 base and J shed 0 bases, with 10 bases lying between them. The CDR3 nucleotides are TGTGCCAGCTCACCACGAAAGCCTAACTCTGGAAACACCATATATTTT. This translates into CASSPRKPNSGNTIYF.

The chain joins TRBV6-5 to TRBJ2-7; TRBD1 aligns across 9 bases. CDR3 size: 15 residues. The J segment lost 7 bases and the V segment lost 6 bases, leaving 13 bases of the junction unmatched. The V gene's germline CDR1 is MNHEY and CDR2 SVGAGI. The CDR3 coding sequence is TGTGCCAGCAGAGGACCGGGACAGGGCAATGGTGAGCAGTACTTC. Protein product: CASRGPGQGNGEQYF.

V usage is TRBV25-1 and J usage is TRBJ1-1, with 7 nucleotides matching TRBD1. This CDR3 contains 14 residues. Per the germline V gene, CDR1 is MGHDK and CDR2 is SYGVNS. The J segment lost 5 bases and the V segment lost 2 bases, leaving 5 bases of the junction unmatched. CDR3 residues: CASSERQGRTEAFF. The CDR3 DNA is TGTGCCAGCAGTGAACGACAGGGTAGGACTGAAGCTTTCTTT. The whole variable domain, remainder taken from reference TRBV25-1 and TRBJ1-1, is EADIYQTPRYLVIGTGKKITLECSQTMGHDKMYWYQQDPGMELHLIHYSYGVNSTEKGDLSSESTVSRIRTEHFPLTLESARPSHTSQYLCASSERQGRTEAFFGQGTRLTVV.

The chain is built from TRBV2 and TRBJ2-1; no reliable D call. In germline, CDR1 is SNHLY, CDR2 FYNNEI. V was clipped by 3 bases and J by 12 bases, with 6 bases between them. The CDR3 is 10 residues long. CDR3 DNA sequence: TGTGCCAGCAGTGATATAGGGCAGTTCTTC. Translation gives CASSDIGQFF. The complete variable domain, with remaining parts taken from reference TRBV2 and TRBJ2-1, reads EPEVTQTPSHQVTQMGQEVILRCVPISNHLYFYWYRQILGQKVEFLVSFYNNEISEKSEIFDDQFSVERPDGSNFTLKIRSTKLEDSAMYFCASSDIGQFFGPGTRLTVL.

The gene calls are TRBV7-3 and TRBJ2-1; D might be TRBD2 (5 bases). In germline, CDR1 is SGHTA, CDR2 FQGTGA. V lost 1 base and J lost 2, with 9 bases in between. This CDR3 spans 15 amino acids. DNA of the CDR3: TGTGCCAGCAGCTTAATGGCGGGCGCCTACAATGAGCAGTTCTTC. Its translation is CASSLMAGAYNEQFF.

The chain has TRBV18 and TRBJ2-7; possible D gene TRBD2, 6 bases. With 6 bases removed from V and 7 bases from J, the gap between germline ends came to 19 bases. In germline, CDR1 is KGHSH, CDR2 LQKENI. CDR3 length: 14 residues. The CDR3 region is CASSPGLQAGEQYF. The CDR3 bases are TGTGCCAGCTCTCCGGGACTCCAGGCGGGGGAGCAGTACTTC.

The chain links TRBV5-1 to TRBJ2-1; unclear D gene. Germline CDR1 SGHRS, CDR2 YFSETQ. The CDR3 is 16 amino acids. V was clipped by 0 bases and J by 0 bases, with 10 bases between them. The CDR3 DNA reads TGCGCCAGCAGCTTGGGGCTAGTGAGCTCCTACAATGAGCAGTTCTTC. It specifies CASSLGLVSSYNEQFF.

CDR3 sequence reads: CASSVSGANVLTF. For the CDR3, the DNA is TGTGCCAGCAGTGTCTCTGGGGCCAACGTCCTGACTTTC. This chain uses TRBV2 with TRBJ2-6, with D unresolved. The CDR3 has 13 amino acids. Trimming stripped 4 bases from V and 0 bases from J, with 1 base between. The germline CDR1 and CDR2 sequences are SNHLY and FYNNEI. The entire variable domain, with the rest obtained from reference TRBV2 and TRBJ2-6, is as follows: EPEVTQTPSHQVTQMGQEVILRCVPISNHLYFYWYRQILGQKVEFLVSFYNNEISEKSEIFDDQFSVERPDGSNFTLKIRSTKLEDSAMYFCASSVSGANVLTFGAGSRLTVL.

V usage is TRBV28 and J usage is TRBJ2-1; TRBD2 matches at 9 bases. V trimming: 7 bases; J trimming: 10 bases; junction bases outside the gene matches: 14. Looked up from germline, CDR1 is MDHEN and CDR2 is SYDVKM. The CDR3 loop spans 15 amino acids. DNA of the CDR3: TGTGCCAGCACCCTTAGCGGGAGTGGGCTCCAGGAGCAGTTCTTC. It is translated as CASTLSGSGLQEQFF.

The V gene is TRBV29-1, the J gene TRBJ2-3, with D perhaps matching TRBD1 or TRBD2 (5 bases each). The length of the CDR3 is 14 residues. Trimming stripped 1 base from V and 0 bases from J, with 8 bases between. Germline CDR1 and CDR2: SQVTM and ANQGSEA. This CDR3 reads CSVEGWGSTDTQYF. The DNA of the CDR3 is TGCAGCGTTGAAGGATGGGGGAGCACAGATACGCAGTATTTT.